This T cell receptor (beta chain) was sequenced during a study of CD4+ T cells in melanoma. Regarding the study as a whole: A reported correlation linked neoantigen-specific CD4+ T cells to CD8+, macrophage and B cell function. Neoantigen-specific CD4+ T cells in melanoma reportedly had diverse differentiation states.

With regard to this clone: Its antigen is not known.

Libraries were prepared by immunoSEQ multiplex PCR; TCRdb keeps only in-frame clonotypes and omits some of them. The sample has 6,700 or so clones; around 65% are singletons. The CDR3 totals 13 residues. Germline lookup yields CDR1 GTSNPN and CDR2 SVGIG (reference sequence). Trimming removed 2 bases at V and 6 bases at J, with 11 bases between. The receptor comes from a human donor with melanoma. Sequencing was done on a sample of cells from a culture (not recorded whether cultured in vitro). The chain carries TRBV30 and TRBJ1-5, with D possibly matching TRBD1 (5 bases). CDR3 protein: CAWSKGDRQPQHF. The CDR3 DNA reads TGTGCCTGGAGTAAAGGGGATCGTCAGCCCCAGCATTTT.